The rows below give T cell receptor beta chains drawn from one sample of a study of T cell responses to AZD1222 COVID-19 vaccine. Using immunoSEQ multiplex PCR, the repertoire was profiled, and TCRdb retains in-frame clones only, with some absent. The repertoire consists of roughly 100,000 clones, with about 91% occurring once and the leading ten covering roughly a sixth. The sequencing used peripheral blood, collected on day 0 of AZD1222 vaccination. These receptors came from an adult in good health. CDR3s include the opening cysteine and the closing phenylalanine or tryptophan. The D gene is left open where the match is weak. Part of the rows lack a size; the others show once, few, many or a class for expanded clones.

size	V	J	D	CDR3	DNA
NA	TRBV5-4	TRBJ1-1	NA	CASSSGGWNTEAFF	TGTGCCAGCAGCTCCGGGGGGTGGAACACTGAAGCTTTCTTT
NA	TRBV7-9	TRBJ1-5	TRBD1	CASSRTGGGNRQPQHF	TGTGCCAGCAGCCGGACAGGGGGCGGTAATCGTCAGCCCCAGCATTTT
NA	TRBV4-1	TRBJ2-1	NA	CASSQVGGATYNEQFF	TGCGCCAGCAGCCAAGTCGGCGGGGCCACCTACAATGAGCAGTTCTTC
NA	TRBV5-4	TRBJ2-7	NA	CASSLTNSYEQYF	TGTGCCAGCAGCTTGACTAACTCCTACGAGCAGTACTTC
few	TRBV9	TRBJ1-2	NA	CASSVEATERYGYTF	TGTGCCAGCAGCGTCGAGGCGACGGAGCGGTATGGCTACACCTTC
once	TRBV20-1	TRBJ1-1	NA	CSANTEAFF	TGCAGTGCTAATACTGAAGCTTTCTTT
NA	TRBV7-9	TRBJ2-6	NA	CASSLQFRGSGANVLTF	TGTGCCAGCAGCTTACAGTTCCGGGGCTCTGGGGCCAACGTCCTGACTTTC
NA	TRBV19	TRBJ2-3	NA	CASSRGPSGGTTDTQYF	TGTGCCAGTAGTAGAGGCCCTAGTGGGGGGACCACAGATACGCAGTATTTT
NA	TRBV5-1	TRBJ1-3	NA	CASSSAGDKPTANTIYF	TGCGCCAGCAGCAGTGCCGGGGACAAGCCTACAGCAAACACCATATATTTT
NA	TRBV14	TRBJ2-7	NA	CASSHGGEQYF	TGTGCCAGCAGCCATGGGGGCGAGCAGTACTTC
NA	TRBV7-6	TRBJ1-2	NA	CASSSTGNGYTF	TGTGCCAGCAGCTCGACGGGGAATGGCTACACCTTC
NA	TRBV29-1	TRBJ2-1	NA	CSVEDGSGRDEQFF	TGCAGCGTTGAAGATGGGTCAGGTAGGGATGAGCAGTTCTTC
NA	TRBV5-1	TRBJ2-2	NA	CASSYDGGPGELFF	TGCGCCAGCAGCTATGACGGAGGACCCGGGGAGCTGTTTTTT
NA	TRBV11-2	TRBJ2-7	TRBD2	CASSPGLAGGLSSYEQYF	TGTGCCAGCAGCCCGGGACTAGCGGGGGGCCTGAGCTCCTACGAGCAGTACTTC
NA	TRBV5-1	TRBJ1-1	NA	CASSLVPISETRRHPMNTEAFF	TGCGCCAGCAGCTTGGTCCCAATTTCGGAAACGCGGAGGCACCCCATGAACACTGAAGCTTTCTTT